This TCR beta chain was identified in a study of breast tumors, draining lymph nodes, adjacent tissues. This clonotype was seen at least ten times. What it binds is unknown. Points from the study as a whole: The lymph node origin of tumor T cells was framed as consistent with a hypothesis, not demonstrated. Luminal-like breast cancer showed significantly higher tumor–nontumor repertoire similarity than basal-like. Tumors had less TCR diversity than lymph nodes, more than nontumor tissue. Findings are consistent with lymph node origin and intratumoral expansion of most tumor T cells.

TCRdb processed the multiplex PCR reads anew with MiXCR; each CDR3 protein has one entry. The sample lists 60,000 to 75,000 distinct CDR3 sequences; 45% to 65% were seen once. This receptor was obtained from a female donor with breast cancer. Some clones in this sample may be carry-over from other donors' samples. What was sequenced was breast tumor tissue.

As DNA, the CDR3 is TGTGCCAGCAGCTTAGGGGCTAACAATGAGCAGTTCTTC. Translating it yields CASSLGANNEQFF. The chain joins TRBV11-3 to TRBJ2-1, with D uncertain. This CDR3 contains 13 residues. Trimming left V 1 base short and J 5 bases short, with 6 bases between. The germline CDR1 and CDR2 sequences are SGHNT and YENEEA.